Here is one TCR beta chain with its context. Its antigen is unidentified. This sample is drawn from a study of cytomegalovirus exposure and HLA in healthy donors. Study information: Counted in an early data release were about 85 million unique TCRs from HLA-typed donors. Overall study findings and caveats: A later analysis linked a missense variant in DCLRE1C to the trimming of TCR beta V and J genes. A later analysis by the authors found several of the most significant clusters apparently linked to common viral pathogens. There were a few CMV-associated chains whose specificity for CMV antigens was confirmed in vitro.

This PCR relied on a set of 60 Vbeta primers and 13 Jbeta primers. Sequencing used immunoSEQ multiplex PCR; TCRdb keeps in-frame clones, though not all of them. Its clone listing holds 150,000 to 250,000 clones. CDR1 is SGHRS and CDR2 is YFSETQ in the germline V gene. This CDR3 has 16 residues. The V gene lost 0 bases and the J gene lost 6 bases, with 16 bases spanning the gap. The chain uses TRBV5-1 and TRBJ2-1; D may be TRBD2 (7 bases). This TCR was recovered from a boy younger than 18 in good health and CMV-seronegative. The specimen was PBMCs. For the CDR3, the DNA is TGCGCCAGCAGCTTGGAGTTGGGGGGGCCGGGCAATGAGCAGTTCTTC. Amino acids: CASSLELGGPGNEQFF.